This is a list of T cell receptor beta chains from one sample in a study of cytomegalovirus exposure and HLA in healthy donors. TCRdb's copy holds only in-frame clones and misses some; the assay was immunoSEQ multiplex PCR. The sample holds hundreds of thousands of clones; under 80% are singletons and the top ten take approximately 2.1%. The sample was PBMCs. The receptors shown here come from a female donor in good health and CMV-seronegative. Both conserved end residues are part of each CDR3. The D gene is left open where the match is weak. Part of the rows lack a size; the others show once, few, many or a class for expanded clones.

v_call,d_call,clone_size,j_call,cdr3_nt,cdr3_aa
TRBV6-6,.,.,TRBJ2-3,TGTGCCAGCAGTGACAGAAGCCAGGGCACAGATACGCAGTATTTT,CASSDRSQGTDTQYF
TRBV15,.,.,TRBJ1-1,TGTGCCACCAGCAGAGTAGTCGGGAACACTGAAGCTTTCTTT,CATSRVVGNTEAFF
TRBV7-9,.,.,TRBJ1-1,TGTGCCAGCAGCTTAACACCGACTCTTAGAACTGAAGCTTTCTTT,CASSLTPTLRTEAFF
TRBV30,.,.,TRBJ1-2,TGTGCCTGGGTGGGAGGGATCGTTGGCTACACCTTC,CAWVGGIVGYTF
TRBV4-1,.,few,TRBJ1-1,TGCGCCAGCAGCCGGACATGGAACACTGAAGCTTTCTTT,CASSRTWNTEAFF
TRBV21-1,.,.,TRBJ2-2,TGTGCCAGCAGCAATATCGGGAGCTTCCACACCGGGGAGCTGTTTTTT,CASSNIGSFHTGELFF
TRBV7-9,.,few,TRBJ2-1,TGTGCCAGCAGAAAGGACAGTTCCTTCTACAATGAGCAGTTCTTC,CASRKDSSFYNEQFF
TRBV7-9,TRBD2,once,TRBJ2-7,TGTGCCAGCAGCTTCATAAACTCTAGCGGATACGAGCAGTACTTC,CASSFINSSGYEQYF
TRBV6-5,.,.,TRBJ2-1,TGTGCCAGCGCAGCGGAATGGGCCTCCTACAATGAGCAGTTCTTC,CASAAEWASYNEQFF
TRBV10-2,TRBD2,.,TRBJ2-3,TGCGCCAGCAGACTAGCGGGGATCACAGATACGCAGTATTTT,CASRLAGITDTQYF
TRBV19,.,few,TRBJ1-4,TGTGCCAGTAGTCCCACAGGTTGGACTAATGAAAAACTGTTTTTT,CASSPTGWTNEKLFF
TRBV14,.,.,TRBJ2-1,TGTGCCAGCAGCCATCGGCTGGGGAGCTCCTACAATGAGCAGTTCTTC,CASSHRLGSSYNEQFF
TRBV7-9,.,once,TRBJ1-6,TGTGCCAGCAGCTTATTCGGGGGGGCCAATTCCAATTCACCCCTCCACTTT,CASSLFGGANSNSPLHF
TRBV5-1,.,.,TRBJ2-1,TGCGCCAGCAGCTTGGGGATTTCCGGGAATGAGCAGTTCTTC,CASSLGISGNEQFF
TRBV7-3,TRBD2,.,TRBJ2-1,TGTGCCAGCACCCCGAGAGGCGGGAGTCGCTACAATGAGCAGTTCTTC,CASTPRGGSRYNEQFF
TRBV7-9,.,.,TRBJ1-1,TGTTCCAGCACCCTGGAGGGGCGCGGAGCTTTCTTT,CSSTLEGRGAFF
TRBV15,TRBD1,once,TRBJ1-5,TGTGCCACCAGCAGAGGGGACAGGGGAGGCGGTCAGCCCCAGCATTTT,CATSRGDRGGGQPQHF
TRBV28,TRBD2,.,TRBJ2-7,TGTGCCAGCAGTTTAGGCACGGGAGGGACGTTCTACGAGCAGTACTTC,CASSLGTGGTFYEQYF
TRBV21-1,.,.,TRBJ2-1,TGTGCCAGCAGCAACCCCCGGGCTAGCGGGAGGGCCCGGGCGAATGAGCAGTTCTTC,CASSNPRASGRARANEQFF
TRBV9,.,once,TRBJ1-1,TGTGCCAGCAGCGTAGAAGGGGGGGGAGCTTTCTTT,CASSVEGGGAFF
TRBV7-2,.,few,TRBJ1-5,TGTGCCAGCAGCTTAGAGATGCAGGGATCAGCCCAGCATTTT,CASSLEMQGSAQHF
TRBV6-5,.,.,TRBJ1-4,TGTGCCAGCAGTTACTCGGGCTCAACTAATGAAAAACTGTTTTTT,CASSYSGSTNEKLFF